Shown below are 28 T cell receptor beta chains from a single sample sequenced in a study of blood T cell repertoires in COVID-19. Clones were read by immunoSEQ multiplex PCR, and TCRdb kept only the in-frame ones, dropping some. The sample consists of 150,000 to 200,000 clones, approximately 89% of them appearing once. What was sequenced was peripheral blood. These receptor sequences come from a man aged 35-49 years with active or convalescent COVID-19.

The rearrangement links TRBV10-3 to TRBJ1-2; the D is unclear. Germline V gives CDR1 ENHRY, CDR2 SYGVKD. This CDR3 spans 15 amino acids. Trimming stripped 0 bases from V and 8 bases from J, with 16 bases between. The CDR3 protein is CAISESTGQRNGYTF. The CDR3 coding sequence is TGTGCCATCAGTGAGTCGACGGGTCAGCGCAACGGCTACACCTTC.

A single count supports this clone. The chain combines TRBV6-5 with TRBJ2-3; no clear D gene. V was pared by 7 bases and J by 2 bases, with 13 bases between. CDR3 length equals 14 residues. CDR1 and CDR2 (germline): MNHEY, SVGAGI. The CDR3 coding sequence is TGTGCCAGCATCAAAACACCCCCCACAGATACGCAGTATTTT. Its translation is CASIKTPPTDTQYF.

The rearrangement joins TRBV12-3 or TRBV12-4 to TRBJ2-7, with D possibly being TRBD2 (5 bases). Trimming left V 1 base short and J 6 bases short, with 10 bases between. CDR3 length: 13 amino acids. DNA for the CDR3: TGTGCCAGCAGTTTAGGAGCGGTTTCCGAGCAGTACTTC. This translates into CASSLGAVSEQYF.

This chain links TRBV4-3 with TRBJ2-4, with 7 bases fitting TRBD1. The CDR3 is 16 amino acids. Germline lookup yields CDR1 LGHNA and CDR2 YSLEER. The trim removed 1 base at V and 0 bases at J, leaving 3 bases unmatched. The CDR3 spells CASSQAYRGAKNIQYF. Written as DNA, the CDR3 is TGCGCCAGCAGCCAAGCTTACAGGGGAGCCAAAAACATTCAGTACTTC.

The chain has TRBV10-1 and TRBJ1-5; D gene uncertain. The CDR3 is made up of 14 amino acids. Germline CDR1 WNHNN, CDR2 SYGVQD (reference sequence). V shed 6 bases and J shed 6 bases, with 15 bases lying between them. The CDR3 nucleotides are TGCGCCAGCAGCCAACTCCCGTACAGTCAGCCCCAGCATTTT. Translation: CASSQLPYSQPQHF.

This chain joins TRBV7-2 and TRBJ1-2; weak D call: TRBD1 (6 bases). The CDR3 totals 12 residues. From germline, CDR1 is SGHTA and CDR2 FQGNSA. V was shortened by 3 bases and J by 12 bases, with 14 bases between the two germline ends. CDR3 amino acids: CASSLLGGANTF. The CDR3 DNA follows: TGTGCCAGCAGCTTGCTTGGGGGGGCGAACACCTTC.

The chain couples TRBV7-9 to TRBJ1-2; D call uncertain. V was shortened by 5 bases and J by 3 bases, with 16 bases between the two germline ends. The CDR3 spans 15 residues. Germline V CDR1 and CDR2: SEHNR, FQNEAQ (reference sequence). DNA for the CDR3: TGTGCCAGCAGCCCGTATATTACGGTAGACTATGGCTACACCTTC. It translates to CASSPYITVDYGYTF.

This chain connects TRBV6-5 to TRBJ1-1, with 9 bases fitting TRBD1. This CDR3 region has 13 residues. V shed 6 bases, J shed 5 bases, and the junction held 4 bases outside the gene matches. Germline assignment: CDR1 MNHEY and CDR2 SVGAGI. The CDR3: CASRDRGGTEAFF. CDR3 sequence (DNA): TGTGCCAGCAGGGACAGGGGTGGTACTGAAGCTTTCTTT.

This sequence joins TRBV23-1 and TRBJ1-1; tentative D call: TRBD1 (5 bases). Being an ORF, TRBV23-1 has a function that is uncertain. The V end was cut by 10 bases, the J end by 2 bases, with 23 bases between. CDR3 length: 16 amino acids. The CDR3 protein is CANRNEGPGGNTEAFF. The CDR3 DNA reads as TGCGCCAACCGGAATGAAGGGCCGGGGGGAAACACTGAAGCTTTCTTT.

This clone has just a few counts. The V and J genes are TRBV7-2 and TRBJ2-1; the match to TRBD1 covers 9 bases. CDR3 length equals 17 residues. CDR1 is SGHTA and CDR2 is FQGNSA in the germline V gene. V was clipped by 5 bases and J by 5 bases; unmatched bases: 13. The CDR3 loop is CASSDPYRGRRNNEQFF. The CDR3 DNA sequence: TGTGCCAGCAGCGACCCTTACAGGGGGCGTCGGAACAATGAGCAGTTCTTC.

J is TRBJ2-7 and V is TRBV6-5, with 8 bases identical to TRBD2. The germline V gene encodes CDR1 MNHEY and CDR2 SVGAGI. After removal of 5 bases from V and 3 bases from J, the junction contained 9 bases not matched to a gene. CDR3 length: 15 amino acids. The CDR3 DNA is TGTGCCAGCAGTCCCCTGAGCAGCGGGGGCTACGAGCAGTACTTC. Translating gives CASSPLSSGGYEQYF.

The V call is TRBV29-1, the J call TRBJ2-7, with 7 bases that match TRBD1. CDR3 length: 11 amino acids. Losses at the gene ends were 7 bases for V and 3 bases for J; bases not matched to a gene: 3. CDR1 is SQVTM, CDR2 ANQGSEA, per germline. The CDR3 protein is CSARDSYEQYF. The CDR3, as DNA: TGCAGCGCTCGGGACAGCTACGAGCAGTACTTC.

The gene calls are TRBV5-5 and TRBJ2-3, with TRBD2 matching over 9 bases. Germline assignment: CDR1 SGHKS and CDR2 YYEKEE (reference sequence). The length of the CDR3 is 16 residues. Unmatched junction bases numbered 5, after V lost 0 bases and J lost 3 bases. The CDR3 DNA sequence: TGTGCCAGCAGCTTGGGGACTAGCGCGGGGACAGATACGCAGTATTTT. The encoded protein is CASSLGTSAGTDTQYF.

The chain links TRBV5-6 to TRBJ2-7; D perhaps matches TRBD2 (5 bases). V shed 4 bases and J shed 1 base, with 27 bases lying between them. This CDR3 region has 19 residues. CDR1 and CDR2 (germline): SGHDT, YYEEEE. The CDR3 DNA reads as TGTGCCAGCAGCCGAGGACTGTCTTTGGAGGCAGCCTTTTCCTACGAGCAGTACTTC. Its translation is CASSRGLSLEAAFSYEQYF. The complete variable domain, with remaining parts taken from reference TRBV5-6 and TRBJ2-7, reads DAGVTQSPTHLIKTRGQQVTLRCSPKSGHDTVSWYQQALGQGPQFIFQYYEEEERQRGNFPDRFSGHQFPNYSSELNVNALLLGDSALYLCASSRGLSLEAAFSYEQYFGPGTRLTVT.

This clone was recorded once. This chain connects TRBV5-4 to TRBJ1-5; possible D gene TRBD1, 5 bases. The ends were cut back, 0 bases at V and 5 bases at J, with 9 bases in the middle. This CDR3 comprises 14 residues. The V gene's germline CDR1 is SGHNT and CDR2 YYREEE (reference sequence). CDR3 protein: CASSLAGVDQPQHF. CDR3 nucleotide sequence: TGTGCCAGCAGCTTGGCGGGGGTGGATCAGCCCCAGCATTTT.

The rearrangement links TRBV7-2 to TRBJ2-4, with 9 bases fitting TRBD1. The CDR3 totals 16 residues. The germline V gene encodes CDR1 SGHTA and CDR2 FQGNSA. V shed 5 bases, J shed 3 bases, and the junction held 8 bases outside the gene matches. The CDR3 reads CASSPGQGRDKNIQYF. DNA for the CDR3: TGTGCCAGCAGCCCCGGACAGGGGCGGGACAAAAACATTCAGTACTTC.

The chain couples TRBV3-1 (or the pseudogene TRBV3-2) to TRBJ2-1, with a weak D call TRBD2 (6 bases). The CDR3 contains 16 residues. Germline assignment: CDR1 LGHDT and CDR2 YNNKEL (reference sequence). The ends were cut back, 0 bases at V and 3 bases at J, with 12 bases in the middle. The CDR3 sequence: CASSQENAGYYNEQFF. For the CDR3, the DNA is TGTGCCAGCAGCCAAGAAAATGCGGGGTACTACAATGAGCAGTTCTTC.

The CDR3 nucleotides read TGTGCCAGCAGTCCCGGGAGGGGGCGGGAGACCCAGTACTTC. This gives the protein CASSPGRGRETQYF. The chain carries TRBV6-2 or TRBV6-3 and TRBJ2-5; tentative D call: TRBD2 (8 bases). Germline V gene lookup returns CDR1 MNHEY and CDR2 SVGEGT. The CDR3 contains 14 residues. V was shortened by 5 bases and J by 5 bases, with 15 bases between the two germline ends.

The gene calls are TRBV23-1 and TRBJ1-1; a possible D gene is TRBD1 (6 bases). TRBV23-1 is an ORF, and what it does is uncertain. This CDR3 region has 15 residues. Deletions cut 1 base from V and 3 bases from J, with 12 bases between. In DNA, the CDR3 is TGCGCCAGCAGTCAATTCCGGGGGGCGCACACTGAAGCTTTCTTT. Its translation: CASSQFRGAHTEAFF.

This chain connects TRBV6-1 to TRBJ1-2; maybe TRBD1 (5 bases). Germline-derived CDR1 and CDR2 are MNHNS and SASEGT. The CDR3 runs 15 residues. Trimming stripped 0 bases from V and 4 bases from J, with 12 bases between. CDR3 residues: CASSEAPGNGYGYTF. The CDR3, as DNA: TGTGCCAGCAGTGAAGCCCCAGGGAATGGCTATGGCTACACCTTC.

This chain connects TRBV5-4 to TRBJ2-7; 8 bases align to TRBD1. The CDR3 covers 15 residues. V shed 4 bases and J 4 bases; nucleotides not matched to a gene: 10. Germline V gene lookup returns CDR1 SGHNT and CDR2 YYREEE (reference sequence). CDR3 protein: CASSLPGQAVYEQYF. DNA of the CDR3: TGTGCCAGCAGCCTGCCGGGACAGGCGGTATACGAGCAGTACTTC. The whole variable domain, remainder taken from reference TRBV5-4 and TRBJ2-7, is ETGVTQSPTHLIKTRGQQVTLRCSSQSGHNTVSWYQQALGQGPQFIFQYYREEENGRGNFPPRFSGLQFPNYSSELNVNALELDDSALYLCASSLPGQAVYEQYFGPGTRLTVT.

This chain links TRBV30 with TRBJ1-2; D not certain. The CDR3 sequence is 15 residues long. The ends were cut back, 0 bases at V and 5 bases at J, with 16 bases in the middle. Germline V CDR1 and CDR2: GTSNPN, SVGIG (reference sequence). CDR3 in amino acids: CAWSVRGGYRYGYTF. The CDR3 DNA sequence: TGTGCCTGGAGTGTACGTGGCGGGTATCGATATGGCTACACCTTC.

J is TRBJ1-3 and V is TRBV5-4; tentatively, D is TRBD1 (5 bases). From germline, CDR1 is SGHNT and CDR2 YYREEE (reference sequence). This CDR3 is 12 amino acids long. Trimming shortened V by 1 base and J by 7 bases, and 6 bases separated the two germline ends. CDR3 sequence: CASSLKGNTIYF. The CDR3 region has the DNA TGTGCCAGCAGCTTGAAGGGGAACACCATATATTTT.

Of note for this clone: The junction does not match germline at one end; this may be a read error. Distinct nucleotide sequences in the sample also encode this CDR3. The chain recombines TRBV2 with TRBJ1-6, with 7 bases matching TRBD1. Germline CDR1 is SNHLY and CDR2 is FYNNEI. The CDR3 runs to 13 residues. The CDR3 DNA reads TGCGCCAGCAACCGACAGGGCTATTCACCCCTCCACTTT. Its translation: CASNRQGYSPLHF.

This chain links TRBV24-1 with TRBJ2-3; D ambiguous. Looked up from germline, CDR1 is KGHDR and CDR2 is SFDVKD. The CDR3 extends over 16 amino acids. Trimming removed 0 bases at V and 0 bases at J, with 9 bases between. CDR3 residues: CATSDLVATSTDTQYF. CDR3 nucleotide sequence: TGTGCCACCAGTGATTTGGTAGCCACTAGCACAGATACGCAGTATTTT.

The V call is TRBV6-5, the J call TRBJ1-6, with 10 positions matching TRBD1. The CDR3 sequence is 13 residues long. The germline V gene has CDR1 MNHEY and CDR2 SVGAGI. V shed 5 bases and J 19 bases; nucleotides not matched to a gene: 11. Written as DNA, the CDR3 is TGTGCCAGCAGTCCCGACCGGGACAGGGGCCATCACTTT. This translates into CASSPDRDRGHHF.

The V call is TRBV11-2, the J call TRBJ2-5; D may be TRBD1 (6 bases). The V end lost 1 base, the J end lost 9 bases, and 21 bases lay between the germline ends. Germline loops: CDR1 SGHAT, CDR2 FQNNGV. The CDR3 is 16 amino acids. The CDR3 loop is CASSLVPRGRWKAQYF. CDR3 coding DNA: TGTGCCAGCAGCTTAGTTCCCAGGGGACGTTGGAAGGCCCAGTACTTC.

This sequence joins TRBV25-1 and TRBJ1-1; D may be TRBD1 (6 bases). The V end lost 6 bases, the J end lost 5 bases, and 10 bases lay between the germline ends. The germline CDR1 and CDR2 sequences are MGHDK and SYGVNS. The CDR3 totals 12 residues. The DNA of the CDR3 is TGTGCCAGCAGCAACAGGGATACTGAAGCTTTCTTT. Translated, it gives CASSNRDTEAFF.